The text below deals with one T cell receptor beta chain. Its antigen specificity is not known. No clone much larger than this one lies a single base away; base qualities are absent. This record comes from a study of blood T cell repertoires in COVID-19 (dated by TCRdb to about 2020). Regarding the research as a whole: Samples covering the acute and convalescent phases of COVID-19 were provided by collaborators in the United States, Italy and Spain. A freely available public database, intended as a resource for researchers studying the immune response to SARS-CoV-2, is where the repertoires were released. Samples were obtained from the ongoing ImmuneRACE study (first 160 participants) and from some 1,200 subjects provided by 6 global collaborators. The prospective study material was composed of cDNA or gDNA derived from T cells, B-cell-depleted T cells, or PBMCs. Sample metadata almost always included a de-identified subject ID, COVID-19 status, age in years and sex. Deeply sampled blood TCRbeta repertoires from subjects exposed to, actively infected with, or recovered from COVID-19 were included in the dataset. Where available, HLA class I and class II types were taken from metadata supplied by the sample provider and were not determined by assay-based typing. The paper as a whole reports these results and caveats: The quantity of clinical and demographic metadata differed by source and by participant and was supplied without curation.

Including cysteine and phenylalanine, the CDR3 has 16 amino acids. Of all the DNA, just the CDR3 is kept, 48 bases in frame from base 1. In Seattle, one collaborating source enrolled patients while the infection was active and tracked those patients longitudinally over the course of disease. Collaborating institutions collected whole blood in K2EDTA tubes following their own protocols. For TCRbeta analysis, collaborator samples were shipped as frozen whole blood, as isolated PBMCs, or as DNA extracted from either sample type. TCRbeta CDR3 regions were amplified from genomic DNA using the immunoSEQ Assay, a bias-controlled multiplex PCR. The study's processing was this. The number of nucleated cells in each sample was estimated from the amplification of reference gene primers within the assay. To quantify the absolute abundance of each unique TCRbeta CDR3 rearrangement, sequence reads were collapsed and filtered. For each sample, productive Simpson clonality was calculated as the square root of Simpson's diversity index across productive rearrangements. The table comes from immuneACCESS by way of TCRdb, which keeps in-frame sequences with V and J called. Part of the clones is missing from these tables; in studies checked, under half for an unresolved V gene and the rest for unknown reasons. That table furnishes V, J and clone size, whereas the DNA furnished D and trimming. The sample table contains fewer than 200,000 clones; only one count was recorded for more than 75% of them. The ten largest clones take up approximately 12% of the sample.

The sequence links TRBV1 to TRBJ1-6; the table calls TRBD1, which could not be checked here. TRBV1 is noted as a pseudogene. Sequenced sample: peripheral blood. The receptor comes from a woman between 65 and 79 years old with COVID-19, enrolled during active disease. Here the CDR3 is given as CTSSPKPDSSRSPLHF. The nucleotides read TGCACCAGCAGCCCGAAGCCGGACAGCTCCCGTTCACCCCTCCACTTT.